This T cell receptor beta chain was recovered during a study of T cell responses to AZD1222 COVID-19 vaccine. Regarding the study as a whole: Dominant at 160-218 and 743-854, vaccine-associated CD4 TCRs also spanned spike. Clonal diversity was possibly underestimated; the donors were predominantly white British and more often female. Reports say nearly half of spike-specific TCRs go after unmutated variant regions.

About this clone itself: As yet, its antigen is unknown.

The data were produced by immunoSEQ multiplex PCR, yet TCRdb's version contains in-frame clones alone and is incomplete. The sample contains 90,000 to 110,000 clones, 87% of which appear only once. The receptor was isolated from an adult in good health. Sequenced material: peripheral blood, taken on day 0 of AZD1222 vaccination.

DNA for the CDR3: TGTGCCAGCAGCACTAGCCCCTCTATGGGGTCACCCCTCCACTTT. Protein sequence: CASSTSPSMGSPLHF. The chain links TRBV7-2 to TRBJ1-6; D ambiguous. Germline V CDR1 and CDR2: SGHTA, FQGNSA. The CDR3 has 15 amino acids. V was cut by 5 bases and J by 10 bases, with 18 bases left in between.